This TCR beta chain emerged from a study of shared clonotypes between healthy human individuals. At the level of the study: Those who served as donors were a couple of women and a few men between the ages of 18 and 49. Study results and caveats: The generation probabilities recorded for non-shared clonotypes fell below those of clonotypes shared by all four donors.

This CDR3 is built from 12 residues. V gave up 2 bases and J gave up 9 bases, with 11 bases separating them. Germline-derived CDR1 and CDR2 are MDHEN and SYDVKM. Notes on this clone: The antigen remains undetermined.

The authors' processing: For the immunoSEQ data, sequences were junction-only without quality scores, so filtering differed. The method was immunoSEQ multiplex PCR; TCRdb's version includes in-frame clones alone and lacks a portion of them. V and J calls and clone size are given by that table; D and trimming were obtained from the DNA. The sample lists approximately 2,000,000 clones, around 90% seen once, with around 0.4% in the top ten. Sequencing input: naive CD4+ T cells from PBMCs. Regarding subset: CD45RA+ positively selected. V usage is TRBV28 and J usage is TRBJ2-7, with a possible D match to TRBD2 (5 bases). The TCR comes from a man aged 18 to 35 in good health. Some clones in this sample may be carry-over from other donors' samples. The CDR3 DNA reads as TGTGCCAGCAGTTTAGTAGGTGCGGGGCAGTACTTC. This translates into CASSLVGAGQYF.